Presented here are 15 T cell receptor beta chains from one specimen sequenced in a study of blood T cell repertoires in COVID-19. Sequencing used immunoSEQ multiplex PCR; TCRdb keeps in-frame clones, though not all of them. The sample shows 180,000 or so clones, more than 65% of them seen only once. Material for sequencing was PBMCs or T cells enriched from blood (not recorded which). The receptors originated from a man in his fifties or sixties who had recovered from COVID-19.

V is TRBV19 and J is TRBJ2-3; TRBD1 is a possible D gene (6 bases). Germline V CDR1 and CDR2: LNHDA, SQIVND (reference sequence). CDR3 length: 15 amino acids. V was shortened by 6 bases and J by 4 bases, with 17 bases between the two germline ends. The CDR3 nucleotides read TGTGCCAGTAGCAAGCAGGGGATTGGGCCAGATACGCAGTATTTT. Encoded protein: CASSKQGIGPDTQYF.

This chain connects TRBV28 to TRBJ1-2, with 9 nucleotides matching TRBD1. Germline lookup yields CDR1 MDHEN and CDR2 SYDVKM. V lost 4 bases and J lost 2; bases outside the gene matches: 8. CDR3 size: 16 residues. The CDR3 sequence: CASSSPGQGTNYGYTF. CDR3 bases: TGTGCCAGCAGTTCTCCGGGACAGGGTACAAACTATGGCTACACCTTC.

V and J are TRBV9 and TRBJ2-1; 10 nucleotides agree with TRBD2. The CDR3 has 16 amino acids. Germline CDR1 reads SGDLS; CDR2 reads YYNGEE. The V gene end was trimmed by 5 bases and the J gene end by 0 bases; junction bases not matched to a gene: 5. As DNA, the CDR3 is TGTGCCAGCAGTCCAGCGGGGGGGCTCTCCTACAATGAGCAGTTCTTC. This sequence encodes CASSPAGGLSYNEQFF.

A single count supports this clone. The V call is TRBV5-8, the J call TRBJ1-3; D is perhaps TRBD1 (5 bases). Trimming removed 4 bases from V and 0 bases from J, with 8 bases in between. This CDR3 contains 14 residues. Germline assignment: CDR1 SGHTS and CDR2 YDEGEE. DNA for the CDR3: TGTGCCAGCAGCCCCGACAGCTCTGGAAACACCATATATTTT. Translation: CASSPDSSGNTIYF.

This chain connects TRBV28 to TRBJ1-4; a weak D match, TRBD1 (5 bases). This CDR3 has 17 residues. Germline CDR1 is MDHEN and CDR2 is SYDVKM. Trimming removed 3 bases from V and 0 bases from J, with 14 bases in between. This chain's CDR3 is CASSLSFGAPTNEKLFF. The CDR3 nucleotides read TGTGCCAGCAGTTTGTCGTTTGGGGCCCCAACTAATGAAAAACTGTTTTTT.

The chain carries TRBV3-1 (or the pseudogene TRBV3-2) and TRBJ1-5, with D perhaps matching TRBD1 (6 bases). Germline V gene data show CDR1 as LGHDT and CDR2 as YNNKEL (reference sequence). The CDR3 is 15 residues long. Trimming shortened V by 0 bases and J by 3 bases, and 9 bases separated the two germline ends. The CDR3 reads CASSQDGGLNQPQHF. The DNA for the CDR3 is TGTGCCAGCAGCCAAGATGGGGGCCTCAATCAGCCCCAGCATTTT.

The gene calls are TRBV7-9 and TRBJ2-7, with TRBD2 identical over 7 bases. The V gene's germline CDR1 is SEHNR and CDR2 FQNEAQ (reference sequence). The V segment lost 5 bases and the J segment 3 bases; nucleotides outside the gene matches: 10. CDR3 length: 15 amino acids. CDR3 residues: CASSRGDGRGYEQYF. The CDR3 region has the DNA TGTGCCAGCAGCCGGGGGGACGGACGAGGCTACGAGCAGTACTTC. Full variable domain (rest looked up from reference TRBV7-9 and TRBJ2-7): DTGVSQNPRHKITKRGQNVTFRCDPISEHNRLYWYRQTLGQGPEFLTYFQNEAQLEKSRLLSDRFSAERPKGSFSTLEIQRTEQGDSAMYLCASSRGDGRGYEQYFGPGTRLTVT.

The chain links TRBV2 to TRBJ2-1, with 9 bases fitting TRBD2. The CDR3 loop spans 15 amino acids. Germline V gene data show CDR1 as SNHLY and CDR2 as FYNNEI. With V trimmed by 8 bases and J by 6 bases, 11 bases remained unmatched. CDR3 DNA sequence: TGTGCCAGCGGCTCCAGCGGGAGGTCAGTCAATGAGCAGTTCTTC. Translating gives CASGSSGRSVNEQFF.

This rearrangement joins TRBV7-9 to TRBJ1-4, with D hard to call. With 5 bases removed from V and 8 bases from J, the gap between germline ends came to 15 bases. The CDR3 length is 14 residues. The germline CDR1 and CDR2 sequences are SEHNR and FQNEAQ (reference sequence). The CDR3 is CASSTVGIEEKLFF. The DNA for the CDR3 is TGTGCCAGCAGCACTGTCGGGATTGAAGAAAAACTGTTTTTT.

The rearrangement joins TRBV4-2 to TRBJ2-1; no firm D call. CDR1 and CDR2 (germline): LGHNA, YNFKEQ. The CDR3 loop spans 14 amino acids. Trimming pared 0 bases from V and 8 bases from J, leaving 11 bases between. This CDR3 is CASSQERSSHEQFF. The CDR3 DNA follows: TGTGCCAGCAGCCAAGAACGGTCGAGTCATGAGCAGTTCTTC.

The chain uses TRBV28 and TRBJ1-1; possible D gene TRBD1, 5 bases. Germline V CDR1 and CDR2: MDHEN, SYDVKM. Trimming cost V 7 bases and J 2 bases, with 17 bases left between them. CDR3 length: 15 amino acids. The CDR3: CASNTLGGGNTEAFF. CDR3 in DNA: TGTGCCAGCAACACCCTTGGGGGGGGAAACACTGAAGCTTTCTTT.

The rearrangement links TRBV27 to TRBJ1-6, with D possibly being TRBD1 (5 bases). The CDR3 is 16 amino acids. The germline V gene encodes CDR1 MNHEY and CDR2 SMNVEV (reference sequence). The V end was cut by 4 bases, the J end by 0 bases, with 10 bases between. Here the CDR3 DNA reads TGTGCCAGCAGTTGGAGGGGTCTCTCCTATAATTCACCCCTCCACTTT. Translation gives CASSWRGLSYNSPLHF.

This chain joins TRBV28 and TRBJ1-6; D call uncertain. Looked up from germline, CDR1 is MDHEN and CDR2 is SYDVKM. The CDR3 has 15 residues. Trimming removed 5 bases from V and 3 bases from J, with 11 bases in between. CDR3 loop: CASSPPGVYNSPLHF. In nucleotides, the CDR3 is TGTGCCAGCAGTCCCCCGGGAGTCTATAATTCACCCCTCCACTTT.

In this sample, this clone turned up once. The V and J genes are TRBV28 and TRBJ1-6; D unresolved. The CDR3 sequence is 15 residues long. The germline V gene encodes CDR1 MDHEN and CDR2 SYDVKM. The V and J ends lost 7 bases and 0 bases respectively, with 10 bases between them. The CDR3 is CASTEIGSYNSPLHF. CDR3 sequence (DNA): TGTGCCAGCACCGAGATTGGCTCCTATAATTCACCCCTCCACTTT.

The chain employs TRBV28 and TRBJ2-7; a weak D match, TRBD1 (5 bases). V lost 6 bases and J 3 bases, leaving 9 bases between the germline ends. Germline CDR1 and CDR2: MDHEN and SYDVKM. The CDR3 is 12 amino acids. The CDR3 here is CASRYTGYEQYF. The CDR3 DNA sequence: TGTGCCAGCAGGTATACAGGCTACGAGCAGTACTTC.